The 21 T cell receptor beta chains below were found in one sample sequenced in a study of sequential checkpoint blockade in melanoma. Generated by immunoSEQ multiplex PCR, the TCRdb table keeps only in-frame clones and is missing some. The repertoire has 19,000 or so clones, 60% to 80% of them found once; the top ten carry 20% to 25%. As to treatment: randomized to nivolumab then ipilimumab (arm A) or the reverse (arm B). The sequenced sample was CD8+ T cells sorted from blood (inferred from file names), obtained from a patient given nivolumab and ipilimumab in sequence. Every receptor here comes from a human donor with melanoma.

Concerning this clone: Other DNA sequences in the sample encode the same CDR3. This chain joins TRBV9 and TRBJ1-3; D is undetermined. CDR3 size: 16 residues. V lost 2 bases and J 0 bases, leaving 12 bases between the germline ends. The germline gives CDR1 SGDLS, CDR2 YYNGEE. The CDR3 sequence: CASSVQDLNSGNTIYF. The DNA of the CDR3 is TGTGCCAGCAGCGTGCAAGACTTAAACTCTGGAAACACCATATATTTT.

The gene calls are TRBV18 and TRBJ2-7; 7 bases fit TRBD2. V lost 6 bases to trimming and J lost 2 bases; unmatched junction nucleotides: 4. The germline gives CDR1 KGHSH, CDR2 LQKENI. This CDR3 has 13 residues. The CDR3 bases are TGTGCCAGCTCGGGAGGGCATACCTACGAGCAGTACGTC. It encodes CASSGGHTYEQYV.

Note on this clone: An end of the junction differs from the germline gene, which may be a read error. The J gene is TRBJ2-6, the V gene TRBV6-1; 7 positions match TRBD2. The length of the CDR3 is 15 residues. Germline lookup yields CDR1 MNHNS and CDR2 SASEGT. The CDR3: CASSEAHRGVNVLTF. The CDR3 nucleotides are TGTGCCAGCAGTGAAGCCCACCGGGGGGTCAACGTCCTGACTTTC.

V usage is TRBV5-1 and J usage is TRBJ2-1; the D gene is possibly TRBD2 (5 bases). The germline CDR1 and CDR2 sequences are SGHRS and YFSETQ. The germline V and J ends were trimmed by 0 bases and 0 bases, with 7 bases remaining between them. The CDR3 totals 15 residues. This chain's CDR3 is CASSLDGSSYNEQFF. DNA of the CDR3: TGCGCCAGCAGCTTGGATGGGAGCTCCTACAATGAGCAGTTCTTC.

This clone was found a few times. V is TRBV11-2 and J is TRBJ1-1; a weak D match, TRBD1 (6 bases). Trimming shortened V by 2 bases and J by 0 bases, and 13 bases separated the two germline ends. From germline, CDR1 is SGHAT and CDR2 FQNNGV. This CDR3 is 16 amino acids long. In nucleotides, the CDR3 is TGTGCCAGCAGCTTATCGGACAGACTAATGAACACTGAAGCTTTCTTT. This translates into CASSLSDRLMNTEAFF.

V gene TRBV28 combines with J gene TRBJ1-1; D remains ambiguous. Germline assignment: CDR1 MDHEN and CDR2 SYDVKM. V was clipped by 3 bases and J by 0 bases, with 14 bases between them. The CDR3 has 16 residues. The CDR3 loop is CASSFPLETMNTEAFF. CDR3 DNA: TGTGCCAGCAGTTTCCCCCTCGAGACTATGAACACTGAAGCTTTCTTT.

This clone was seen once. The chain joins TRBV6-5 to TRBJ1-1; D may be TRBD1 (6 bases). CDR3 length equals 12 residues. Looked up from germline, CDR1 is MNHEY and CDR2 is SVGAGI. The V gene lost 7 bases and the J gene lost 4 bases, with 10 bases spanning the gap. The chain's CDR3 is CASIQGSTEAFF. CDR3 nucleotides: TGTGCCAGCATTCAGGGGAGCACTGAAGCTTTCTTT.

The rearrangement links TRBV25-1 to TRBJ2-3; D possibly corresponds to TRBD2 (7 bases). This CDR3 is built from 14 residues. With 6 bases removed from V and 0 bases from J, the gap between germline ends came to 10 bases. Germline CDR1 MGHDK, CDR2 SYGVNS. The CDR3 DNA sequence: TGTGCCAGCAGCGGGGGGCCGAGCACAGATACGCAGTATTTT. This sequence encodes CASSGGPSTDTQYF.

The table lists this clone with a few counts. J is TRBJ2-3 and V is TRBV9; unclear D gene. Germline CDR1 SGDLS, CDR2 YYNGEE. The CDR3 extends over 13 amino acids. Between the trimmed V and J ends, which lost 0 bases and 6 bases, there was a span of 8 bases. Here the CDR3 DNA reads TGTGCCAGCAGCGTAGTAGGAGCGGATACGCAGTATTTT. Translated, it gives CASSVVGADTQYF.

The chain is built from TRBV7-2 and TRBJ1-6; D unclear. The CDR3 loop spans 15 amino acids. Germline CDR1 reads SGHTA; CDR2 reads FQGNSA. Trimming removed 5 bases from V and 6 bases from J, with 14 bases in between. CDR3 sequence reads: CASSPAGTSNSPLHF. DNA of the CDR3: TGTGCCAGCAGCCCCGCGGGCACAAGTAATTCACCCCTCCACTTT.

The CDR3 loop is CASSLGGEGANVLTF. The CDR3 region has the DNA TGTGCCAGCAGCTTAGGGGGGGAAGGGGCCAACGTCCTGACTTTC. This chain links TRBV7-3 with TRBJ2-6, with TRBD2 matching over 7 bases. After removal of 2 bases from V and 4 bases from J, the junction contained 2 bases not matched to a gene. Germline CDR1 is SGHTA and CDR2 is FQGTGA. The CDR3 covers 15 residues.

The V gene is TRBV7-9, the J gene TRBJ2-1, with TRBD2 as a possible D gene (5 bases). V lost 6 bases, J lost 7 bases, and 13 bases lay in between. The CDR3 extends over 13 amino acids. The germline CDR1 and CDR2 sequences are SEHNR and FQNEAQ (reference sequence). CDR3 residues: CASRSPSGNEQFF. CDR3 sequence (DNA): TGTGCCAGCAGGTCCCCCTCGGGGAATGAGCAGTTCTTC.

The genes are TRBV6-5 and TRBJ2-7, with 7 nucleotides matching TRBD1. The CDR3 has 12 amino acids. Per the germline V gene, CDR1 is MNHEY and CDR2 is SVGAGI. V trimming: 0 bases; J trimming: 9 bases; junction bases outside the gene matches: 2. The CDR3, as DNA: TGTGCCAGCAGTTACTCAGGGGGCGGGCAGTACTTC. Protein sequence: CASSYSGGGQYF.

This chain joins TRBV9 and TRBJ2-5; D unresolved. This CDR3 contains 12 residues. Germline values: CDR1 SGDLS, CDR2 YYNGEE. V was pared by 0 bases and J by 5 bases, with 5 bases between. This CDR3 reads CASSVDGETQYF. CDR3 bases: TGTGCCAGCAGCGTAGACGGGGAGACCCAGTACTTC.

By its share, this clone is medium-sized. This chain connects TRBV5-6 to TRBJ1-5; 7 positions agree with TRBD1. Trimming removed 3 bases from V and 3 bases from J; junction bases left unmatched: 6. The germline CDR1 and CDR2 sequences are SGHDT and YYEEEE. The CDR3 loop spans 15 amino acids. CDR3 protein: CASSSRQGNNQPQHF. DNA of the CDR3: TGTGCCAGCAGCTCCCGACAGGGTAACAATCAGCCCCAGCATTTT.

This clone was seen just once. CDR3 sequence reads: CASSSPETEAYGYTF. In DNA, the CDR3 is TGTGCCAGCAGTTCTCCAGAGACAGAAGCGTATGGCTACACCTTC. This chain links TRBV6-6 with TRBJ1-2; D is possibly TRBD1 (5 bases). This CDR3 is 15 amino acids long. Trimming took 4 bases from V and 5 from J, leaving 17 bases between them. Per the germline V gene, CDR1 is MNHNY and CDR2 is SVGAGI (reference sequence).

V usage is TRBV7-9 and J usage is TRBJ2-1, with TRBD2 matching over 13 bases. Per germline, CDR1 SEHNR and CDR2 FQNEAQ (reference sequence). With 3 bases clipped from V and 7 bases from J, the junction kept 6 bases outside the gene matches. CDR3 length: 16 residues. The CDR3 DNA follows: TGTGCCAGCAGCTTCTCCGGGACTAGCGGGGCTAATGAGCAGTTCTTC. It encodes CASSFSGTSGANEQFF.

The genes are TRBV19 and TRBJ1-5, with a weak D call TRBD1 (6 bases). Trimming cost V 7 bases and J 5 bases, with 12 bases left between them. CDR3 length: 13 residues. CDR1 and CDR2 (germline): LNHDA, SQIVND (reference sequence). The CDR3 DNA reads as TGTGCCAGTACGCCAGGGGTCGATCAGCCCCAGCATTTT. It is translated as CASTPGVDQPQHF. Based on the CDR3 plus reference TRBV19 and TRBJ1-5, the full variable domain is DGGITQSPKYLFRKEGQNVTLSCEQNLNHDAMYWYRQDPGQGLRLIYYSQIVNDFQKGDIAEGYSVSREKKESFPLTVTSAQKNPTAFYLCASTPGVDQPQHFGDGTRLSIL.

V usage is TRBV28 and J usage is TRBJ1-1; D is unclear. CDR1 MDHEN and CDR2 SYDVKM come from the germline V gene. The CDR3 extends over 11 amino acids. Trimming took 6 bases from V and 8 from J, leaving 10 bases between them. CDR3 DNA sequence: TGTGCCAGCAGCCCCTGGAGGGAAGCTTTCTTT. Amino acid sequence: CASSPWREAFF.

The CDR3 region is CASSKWDRGYGYTF. In DNA, the CDR3 is TGTGCCAGCAGTAAATGGGACAGGGGCTATGGCTACACCTTC. The chain links TRBV27 to TRBJ1-2, with TRBD1 matching over 10 bases. V lost 5 bases and J lost 4; bases outside the gene matches: 4. CDR3 size: 14 residues. Germline V lookup: CDR1 MNHEY, CDR2 SMNVEV (reference sequence).

The gene calls are TRBV29-1 and TRBJ1-2; D not certain. Germline CDR1 and CDR2: SQVTM and ANQGSEA. CDR3 size: 13 residues. The germline V and J ends were trimmed by 0 bases and 4 bases, with 9 bases remaining between them. The chain's CDR3 is CSVEEGGLYGYTF. The DNA of the CDR3 is TGCAGCGTTGAAGAAGGCGGGCTCTATGGCTACACCTTC.